This T cell receptor beta chain was recorded in a study of cytomegalovirus exposure and HLA in healthy donors. Turning to the study itself: Most genotyped donors, roughly 83% of about 400, had Caucasian-associated genetic ancestry.

The CDR3 runs to 16 residues. With 4 bases removed from V and 6 bases from J, the gap between germline ends came to 21 bases. Germline V gives CDR1 LNHDA, CDR2 SQIVND (reference sequence). The PCR made use of 60 Vbeta and 13 Jbeta primers. Sequencing used immunoSEQ multiplex PCR; TCRdb keeps in-frame clones, though not all of them. Of about 160,000 clones detected, about 80% appear once; the ten largest clones hold about 4.3%. The sequence was obtained from a man in his thirties or forties in good health and CMV-seronegative. The rearrangement uses TRBV19 and TRBJ1-2, with a weak D call TRBD1 (6 bases). The sample consisted of PBMCs. CDR3 nucleotide sequence: TGTGCCAGTAGTACCCGGGGGGGCGAAATGGGAAATGGCTACACCTTC. The encoded protein is CASSTRGGEMGNGYTF.